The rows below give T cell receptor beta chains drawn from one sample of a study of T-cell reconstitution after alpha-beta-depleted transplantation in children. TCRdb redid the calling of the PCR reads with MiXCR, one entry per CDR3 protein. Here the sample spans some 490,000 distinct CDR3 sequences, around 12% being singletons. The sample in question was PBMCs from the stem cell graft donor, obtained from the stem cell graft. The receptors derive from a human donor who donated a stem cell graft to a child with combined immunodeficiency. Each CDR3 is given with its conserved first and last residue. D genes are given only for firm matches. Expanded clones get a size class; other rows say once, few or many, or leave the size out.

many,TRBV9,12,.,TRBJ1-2,CASSVNAYGYTF,TGTGCCAGCAGCGTAAACGCCTATGGCTACACCTTC
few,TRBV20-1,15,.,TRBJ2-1,CSARDWLANDNEQFF,TGCAGTGCTAGAGATTGGCTAGCGAATGACAATGAGCAGTTCTTC
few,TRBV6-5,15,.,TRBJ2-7,CASSYSGVDSYEQYF,TGTGCCAGCAGTTACTCGGGGGTAGACTCCTACGAGCAGTACTTC
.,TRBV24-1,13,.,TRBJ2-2,CATGLWGTGELFF,TGTGCCACCGGGCTGTGGGGCACCGGGGAGCTGTTTTTT
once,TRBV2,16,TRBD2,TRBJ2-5,CASSPFGGGMIETQYF,TGTGCCAGCAGCCCCTTTGGGGGGGGGATGATAGAGACCCAGTACTTC
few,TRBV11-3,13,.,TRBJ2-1,CASSPGTPNEQFF,TGTGCCAGCAGCCCTGGGACTCCCAATGAGCAGTTCTTC
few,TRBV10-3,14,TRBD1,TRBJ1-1,CAISQTGVNTEAFF,TGTGCCATCAGTCAGACAGGGGTAAACACTGAAGCTTTCTTT
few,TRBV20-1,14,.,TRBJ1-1,CSATLQNMNTEAFF,TGCAGTGCTACTCTACAGAACATGAACACTGAAGCTTTCTTT
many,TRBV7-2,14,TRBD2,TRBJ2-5,CASSFGLVSETQYF,TGTGCCAGCAGCTTTGGACTAGTATCGGAGACCCAGTACTTC
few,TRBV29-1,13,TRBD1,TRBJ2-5,CSAGTGQGETQYF,TGCAGCGCCGGGACAGGTCAAGGGGAGACCCAGTACTTC